This TCR beta chain was retrieved from a study of T cell clonality in common variable immunodeficiency. Study-level findings and limits: CVID subjects showed higher TCRbeta clonality than healthy controls. Fewer deletions and N-nucleotide insertions were reportedly seen in common variable immunodeficiency TCR beta sequences.

Method: immunoSEQ multiplex PCR; TCRdb's copy keeps in-frame clones and lacks some. The sample counts some 39,000 clones, none seen once; the ten largest own over 1.1%. The CDR3 contains 12 residues. The ends were cut back, 4 bases at V and 5 bases at J, with 12 bases in the middle. Germline values: CDR1 SQVTM, CDR2 ANQGSEA. This clone was counted ten times or more. The target antigen is unknown. With the read ending 3 residues before the CDR3 end, the germline J gene is used to fill in that end. Material: peripheral blood mononuclear cells. The sequence derives from a person aged 18 to 75 in good health. This chain joins TRBV29-1 and TRBJ2-7, with D possibly TRBD1 on 6 matching bases. CDR3 region: CSVARGRDEQYF. The sequenced CDR3 bases are TGCAGCGTTGCCAGGGGACGCGACGAG.